The TCR beta chain under discussion was sequenced for a study of T cell responses to AZD1222 COVID-19 vaccine. Study-level points and caveats: Spike-specific TCR breadth and depth rose after two AZD1222 doses.

Repertoires were generated with immunoSEQ multiplex PCR, while TCRdb's copy carries only in-frame clones and drops some. The sample has about 130,000 clones; approximately 85% are singletons. As concerns this clone: Its antigen is undetermined.

The CDR3 sequence is 18 residues long. V gave up 1 base and J gave up 0 bases, with 13 bases separating them. Germline CDR1 reads SGHAT; CDR2 reads FQNNGV. The source material was peripheral blood, sampled 28 days after the second AZD1222 dose. This chain uses TRBV11-2 with TRBJ2-6; weak D call: TRBD1 (6 bases). The source of this sequence is an adult who received the AZD1222 COVID-19 vaccine. In DNA form, the CDR3 reads TGTGCCAGCAGCTTAGCAGGACAGCGTAGCTCTGGGGCCAACGTCCTGACTTTC. It is translated as CASSLAGQRSSGANVLTF.